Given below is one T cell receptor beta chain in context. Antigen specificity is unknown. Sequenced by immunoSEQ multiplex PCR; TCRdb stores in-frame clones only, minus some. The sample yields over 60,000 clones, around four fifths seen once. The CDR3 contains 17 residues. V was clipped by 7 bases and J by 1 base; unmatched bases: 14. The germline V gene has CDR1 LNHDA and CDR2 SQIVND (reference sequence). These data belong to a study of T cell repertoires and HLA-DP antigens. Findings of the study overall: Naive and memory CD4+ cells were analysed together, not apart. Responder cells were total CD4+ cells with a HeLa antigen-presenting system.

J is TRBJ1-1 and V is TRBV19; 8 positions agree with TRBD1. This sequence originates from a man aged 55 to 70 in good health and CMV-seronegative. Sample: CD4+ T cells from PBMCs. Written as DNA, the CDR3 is TGTGCCAGTACCCACCGGGGCAGGGGGCTGAGGAACACTGAAGCTTTCTTT. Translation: CASTHRGRGLRNTEAFF.